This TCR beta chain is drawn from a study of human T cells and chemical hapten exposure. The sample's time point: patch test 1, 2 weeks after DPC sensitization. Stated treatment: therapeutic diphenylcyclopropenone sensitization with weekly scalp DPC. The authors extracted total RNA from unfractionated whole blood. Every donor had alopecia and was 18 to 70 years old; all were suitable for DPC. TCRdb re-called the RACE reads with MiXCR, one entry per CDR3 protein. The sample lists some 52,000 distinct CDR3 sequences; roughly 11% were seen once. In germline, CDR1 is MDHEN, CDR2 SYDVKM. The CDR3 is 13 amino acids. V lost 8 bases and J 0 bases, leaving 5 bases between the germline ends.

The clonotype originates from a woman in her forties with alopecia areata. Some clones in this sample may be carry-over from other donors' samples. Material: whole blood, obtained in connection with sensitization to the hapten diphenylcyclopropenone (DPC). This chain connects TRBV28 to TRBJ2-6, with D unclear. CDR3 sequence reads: CASYSSGANVLTF. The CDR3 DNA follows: TGTGCCAGCTACAGCTCTGGGGCCAACGTCCTGACTTTC.